The 9 T cell receptor beta chains presented below share a single source sample, sequenced in a study of vaccination effects on CD4 cells after COVID-19. For these TCRs, the target antigens are not known. CD4+ T cells specific for antigen were expanded with viral peptide pools by the ViraFEST assay before sequencing. Following culture for around 10 days, CD4+ T cells were isolated. Vaccine recipients lacked prior SARS-CoV-2 infection and had negative nucleocapsid antibodies. Here immunoSEQ multiplex PCR was the method, and the copy in TCRdb shows in-frame clones only, minus some. This sample carries roughly 41,000 clones, about three fifths of them seen once, and the ten largest clones take about 16%. The input for sequencing was CD4+ T cells from PBMCs cultured with HCoV-OC43 spike peptides, taken before COVID-19 vaccination. Subset described: HCoV-OC43 spike overlapping peptide pool stimulation. The receptors come from a human donor who received a COVID-19 vaccine.

This chain joins TRBV21-1 and TRBJ2-3; the table's D call TRBD2 went unverified against the DNA. TRBV21-1 constitutes a pseudogene. The CDR3 consists of 15 residues. Written as DNA, the CDR3 is TGTGCCAGCAGCATTATATACGGAGCCACAGATACGCAGTATTTT. Translating it yields CASSIIYGATDTQYF.

This chain joins TRBV5-1 and TRBJ2-3; D gene unclear. V lost 1 base to trimming and J lost 6 bases, with 15 bases between them. From germline, CDR1 is SGHRS and CDR2 YFSETQ. The length of the CDR3 is 15 residues. CDR3 DNA sequence: TGCGCCAGCAGCTTGAGTTCGGTTTCGGCTGATACGCAGTATTTT. Its translation: CASSLSSVSADTQYF.

The CDR3 region is CASSVAADTQYF. In DNA form, the CDR3 reads TGTGCCAGCAGCGTAGCGGCAGATACGCAGTATTTT. The gene calls are TRBV9 and TRBJ2-3, with unresolved D. Trimming shortened V by 0 bases and J by 4 bases, and 3 bases separated the two germline ends. The germline CDR1 and CDR2 sequences are SGDLS and YYNGEE. This CDR3 spans 12 amino acids.

This clone was seen ten or more times. The chain uses TRBV5-1 and TRBJ2-5; TRBD2 matches at 11 bases. Per germline, CDR1 SGHRS and CDR2 YFSETQ. The CDR3 extends over 16 amino acids. V was clipped by 1 base and J by 2 bases; unmatched bases: 4. CDR3 nucleotide sequence: TGCGCCAGCAGCTTGCATAGCGGGGGGGTTCAAGAGACCCAGTACTTC. It yields the protein CASSLHSGGVQETQYF. Together with reference TRBV5-1 and TRBJ2-5, the CDR3 gives the full variable domain: KAGVTQTPRYLIKTRGQQVTLSCSPISGHRSVSWYQQTPGQGLQFLFEYFSETQRNKGNFPGRFSGRQFSNSRSEMNVSTLELGDSALYLCASSLHSGGVQETQYFGPGTRLLVL.

The chain combines TRBV27 with TRBJ1-5; 7 bases align to TRBD1. This CDR3 has 14 residues. CDR1 is MNHEY, CDR2 SMNVEV, per germline (reference sequence). The V gene end was trimmed by 6 bases and the J gene end by 2 bases; junction bases not matched to a gene: 4. As DNA, the CDR3 is TGTGCCAGCAGCCACACAGGGGGCAATCAGCCCCAGCATTTT. This encodes CASSHTGGNQPQHF.

This clone was seen a handful of times. The chain employs TRBV7-9 and TRBJ2-7; TRBD1 matches 8 bases. CDR3 length: 13 residues. Germline values: CDR1 SEHNR, CDR2 FQNEAQ (reference sequence). J was trimmed by 11 bases and V by 5 bases; bases with no gene match: 11. The CDR3 protein is CASSIETGTGEYF. The CDR3 DNA follows: TGTGCCAGCAGCATAGAAACCGGGACAGGAGAGTACTTC.

The chain combines TRBV7-9 with TRBJ1-5; D is uncertain. The V gene lost 4 bases and the J gene lost 0 bases, with 10 bases spanning the gap. Germline assignment: CDR1 SEHNR and CDR2 FQNEAQ (reference sequence). The CDR3 is made up of 15 amino acids. DNA for the CDR3: TGTGCCAGCAGCTCCCTGACAAATAGCAATCAGCCCCAGCATTTT. Residues: CASSSLTNSNQPQHF. The whole variable domain, remainder taken from reference TRBV7-9 and TRBJ1-5, is DTGVSQNPRHKITKRGQNVTFRCDPISEHNRLYWYRQTLGQGPEFLTYFQNEAQLEKSRLLSDRFSAERPKGSFSTLEIQRTEQGDSAMYLCASSSLTNSNQPQHFGDGTRLSIL.

This clone was recorded a few times. The V gene is TRBV3-1 (or the pseudogene TRBV3-2), the J gene TRBJ2-6; D ambiguous. The CDR3 is 14 residues long. CDR1 is LGHDT, CDR2 YNNKEL, per germline (reference sequence). Trimming removed 8 bases at V and 1 base at J, with 9 bases between. CDR3 region: CASSVGSGANVLTF. The CDR3 DNA reads as TGTGCCAGCTCCGTCGGGTCTGGGGCCAACGTCCTGACTTTC.

V usage is TRBV15 and J usage is TRBJ2-6, with D perhaps matching TRBD1 (6 bases). This CDR3 is built from 15 residues. Germline V gives CDR1 LNHNV, CDR2 YYDKDF (reference sequence). The V and J ends lost 8 bases and 0 bases respectively, with 11 bases between them. The CDR3 reads CATATGNSGANVLTF. The DNA for the CDR3 is TGTGCCACCGCTACAGGGAACTCTGGGGCCAACGTCCTGACTTTC.